The clone carrying this T cell receptor (beta chain) was picked up a small number of times. The CDR3 sequence is 15 residues long. Germline V gene sequence: CDR1 GTSNPN, CDR2 SVGIG (reference sequence). V lost 7 bases and J lost 3; bases outside the gene matches: 10. These data are taken from a study of blood T cell repertoires in COVID-19. Original methodology: Amplified reference gene primers provided the basis for estimating nucleated cell counts. TCRdb keeps only in-frame clones here, not all; method: immunoSEQ multiplex PCR. V and J calls and clone size are those listed in that table; D and trimming were worked out from the DNA. This table has 100,000 or so clones, approximately 84% appearing once.

The chain is built from TRBV30 and TRBJ1-2; 11 bases match TRBD1. The specimen sequenced was peripheral blood. The sequence was collected from a woman aged 55-69 years with acute or convalescent COVID-19. The CDR3 nucleotides read TGTGCCTTACTCCGGGACAGGGGGGGGGACTATGGCTACACCTTC. Protein sequence: CALLRDRGGDYGYTF.